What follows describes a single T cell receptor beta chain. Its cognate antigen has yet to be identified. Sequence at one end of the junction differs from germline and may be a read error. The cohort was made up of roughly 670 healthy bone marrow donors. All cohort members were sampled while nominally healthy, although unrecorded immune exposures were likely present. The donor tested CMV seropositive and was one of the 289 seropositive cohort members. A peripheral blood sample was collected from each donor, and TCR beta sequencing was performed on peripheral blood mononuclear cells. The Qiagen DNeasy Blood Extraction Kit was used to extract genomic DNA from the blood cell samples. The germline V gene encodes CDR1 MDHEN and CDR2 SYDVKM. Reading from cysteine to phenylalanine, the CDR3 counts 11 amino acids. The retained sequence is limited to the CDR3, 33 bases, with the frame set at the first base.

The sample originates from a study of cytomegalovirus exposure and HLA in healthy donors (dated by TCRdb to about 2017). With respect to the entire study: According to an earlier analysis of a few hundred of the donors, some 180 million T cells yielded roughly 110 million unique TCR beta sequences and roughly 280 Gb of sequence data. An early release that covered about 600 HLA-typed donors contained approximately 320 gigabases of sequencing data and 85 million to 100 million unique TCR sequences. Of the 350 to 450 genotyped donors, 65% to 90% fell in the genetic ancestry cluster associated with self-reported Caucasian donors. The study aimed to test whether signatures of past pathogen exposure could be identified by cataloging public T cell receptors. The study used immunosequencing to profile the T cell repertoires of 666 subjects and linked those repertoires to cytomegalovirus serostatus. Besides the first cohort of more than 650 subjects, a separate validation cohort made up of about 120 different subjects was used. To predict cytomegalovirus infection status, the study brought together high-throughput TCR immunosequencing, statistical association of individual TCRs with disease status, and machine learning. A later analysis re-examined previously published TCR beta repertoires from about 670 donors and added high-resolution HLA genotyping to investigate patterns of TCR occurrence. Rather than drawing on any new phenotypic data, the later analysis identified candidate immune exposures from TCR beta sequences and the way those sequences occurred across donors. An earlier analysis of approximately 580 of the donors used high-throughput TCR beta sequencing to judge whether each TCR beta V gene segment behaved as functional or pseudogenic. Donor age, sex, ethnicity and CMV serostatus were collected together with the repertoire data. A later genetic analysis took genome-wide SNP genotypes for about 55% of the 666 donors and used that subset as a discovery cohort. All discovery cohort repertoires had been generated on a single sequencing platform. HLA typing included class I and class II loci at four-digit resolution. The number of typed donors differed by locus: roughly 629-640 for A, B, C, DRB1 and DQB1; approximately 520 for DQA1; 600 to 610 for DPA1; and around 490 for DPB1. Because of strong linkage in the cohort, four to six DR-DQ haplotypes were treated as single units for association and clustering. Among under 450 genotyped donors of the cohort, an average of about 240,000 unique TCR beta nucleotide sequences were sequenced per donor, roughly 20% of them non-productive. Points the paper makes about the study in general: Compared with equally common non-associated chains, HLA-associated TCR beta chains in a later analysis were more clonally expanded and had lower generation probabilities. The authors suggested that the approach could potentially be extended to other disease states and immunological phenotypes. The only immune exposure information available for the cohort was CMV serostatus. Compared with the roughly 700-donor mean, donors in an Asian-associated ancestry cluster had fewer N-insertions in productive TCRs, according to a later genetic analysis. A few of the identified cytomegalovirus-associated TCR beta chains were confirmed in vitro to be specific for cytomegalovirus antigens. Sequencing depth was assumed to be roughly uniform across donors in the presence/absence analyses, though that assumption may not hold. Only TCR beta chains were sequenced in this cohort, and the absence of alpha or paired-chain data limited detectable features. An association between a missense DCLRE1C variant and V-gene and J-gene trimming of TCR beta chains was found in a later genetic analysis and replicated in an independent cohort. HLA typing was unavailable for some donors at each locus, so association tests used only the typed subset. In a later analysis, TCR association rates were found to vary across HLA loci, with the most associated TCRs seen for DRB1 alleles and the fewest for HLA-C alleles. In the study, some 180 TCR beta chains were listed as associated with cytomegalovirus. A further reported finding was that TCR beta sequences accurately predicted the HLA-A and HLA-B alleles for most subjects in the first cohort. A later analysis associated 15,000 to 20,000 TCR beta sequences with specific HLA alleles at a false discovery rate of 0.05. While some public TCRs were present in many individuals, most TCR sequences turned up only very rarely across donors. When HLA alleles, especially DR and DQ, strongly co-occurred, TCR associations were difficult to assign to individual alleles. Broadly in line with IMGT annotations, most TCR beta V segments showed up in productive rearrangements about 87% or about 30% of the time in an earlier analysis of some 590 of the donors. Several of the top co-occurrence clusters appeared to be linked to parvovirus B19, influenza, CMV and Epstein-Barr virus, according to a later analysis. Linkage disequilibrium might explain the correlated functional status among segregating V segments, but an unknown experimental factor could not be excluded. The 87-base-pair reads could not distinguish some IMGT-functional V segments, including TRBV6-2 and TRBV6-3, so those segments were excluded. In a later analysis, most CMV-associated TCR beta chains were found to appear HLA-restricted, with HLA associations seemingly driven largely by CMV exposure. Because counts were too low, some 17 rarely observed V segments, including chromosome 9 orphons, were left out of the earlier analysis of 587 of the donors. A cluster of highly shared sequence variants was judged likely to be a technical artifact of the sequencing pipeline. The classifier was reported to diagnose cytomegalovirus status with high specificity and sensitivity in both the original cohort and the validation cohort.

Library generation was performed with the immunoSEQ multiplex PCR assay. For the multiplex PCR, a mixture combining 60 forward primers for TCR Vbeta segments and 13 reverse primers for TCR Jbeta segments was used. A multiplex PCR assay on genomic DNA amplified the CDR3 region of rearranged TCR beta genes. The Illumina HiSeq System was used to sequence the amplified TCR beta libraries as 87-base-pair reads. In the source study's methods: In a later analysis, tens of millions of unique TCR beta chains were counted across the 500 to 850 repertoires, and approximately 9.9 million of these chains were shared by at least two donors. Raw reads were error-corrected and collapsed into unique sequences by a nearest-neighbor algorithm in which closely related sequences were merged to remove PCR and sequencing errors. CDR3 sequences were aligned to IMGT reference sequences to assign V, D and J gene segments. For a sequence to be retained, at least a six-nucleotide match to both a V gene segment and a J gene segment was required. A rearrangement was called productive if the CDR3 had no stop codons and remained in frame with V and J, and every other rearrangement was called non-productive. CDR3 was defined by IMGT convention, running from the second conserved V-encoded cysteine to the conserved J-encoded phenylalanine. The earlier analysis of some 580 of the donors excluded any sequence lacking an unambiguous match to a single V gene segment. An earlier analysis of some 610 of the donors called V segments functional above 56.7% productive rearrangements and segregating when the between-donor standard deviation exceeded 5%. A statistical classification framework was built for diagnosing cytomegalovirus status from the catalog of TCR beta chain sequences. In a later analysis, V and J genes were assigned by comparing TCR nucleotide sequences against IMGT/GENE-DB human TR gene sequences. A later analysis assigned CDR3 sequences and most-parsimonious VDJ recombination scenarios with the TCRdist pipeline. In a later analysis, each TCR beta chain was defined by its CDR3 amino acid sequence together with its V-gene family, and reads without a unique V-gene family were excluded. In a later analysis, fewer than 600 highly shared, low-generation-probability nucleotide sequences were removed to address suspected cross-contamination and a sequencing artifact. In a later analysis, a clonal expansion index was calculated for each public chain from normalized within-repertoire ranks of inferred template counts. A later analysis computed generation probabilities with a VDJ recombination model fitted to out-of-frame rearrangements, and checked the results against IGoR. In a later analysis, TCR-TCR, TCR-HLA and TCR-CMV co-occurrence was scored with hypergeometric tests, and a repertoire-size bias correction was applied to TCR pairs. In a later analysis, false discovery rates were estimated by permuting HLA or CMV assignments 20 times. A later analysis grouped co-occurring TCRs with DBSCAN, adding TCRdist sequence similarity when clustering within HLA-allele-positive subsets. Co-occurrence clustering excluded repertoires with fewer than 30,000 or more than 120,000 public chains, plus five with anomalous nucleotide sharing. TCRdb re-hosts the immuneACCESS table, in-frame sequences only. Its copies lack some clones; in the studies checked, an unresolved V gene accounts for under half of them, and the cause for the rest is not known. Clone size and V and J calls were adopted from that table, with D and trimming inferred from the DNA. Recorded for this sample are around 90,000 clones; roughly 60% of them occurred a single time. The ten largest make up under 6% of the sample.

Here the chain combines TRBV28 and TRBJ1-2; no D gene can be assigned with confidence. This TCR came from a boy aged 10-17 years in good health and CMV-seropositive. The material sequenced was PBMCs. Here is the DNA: TGTGCCAGCAGTTATAACTATGGCTACCCCTTC. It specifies CASSYNYGYPF.